This is a list of T cell receptor beta chains from one sample in a study of blood T cell repertoires in COVID-19. Profiling relied on immunoSEQ multiplex PCR, and the TCRdb table lists in-frame clones only, not all of them. Of about 220,000 clones listed, approximately 81% are singletons. Sequenced input: peripheral blood. All receptors derive from a man between 45 and 60 years old who had recovered from COVID-19. CDR3s include the opening cysteine and the closing phenylalanine or tryptophan. Each record gives: clone size, J gene, V gene, D gene, CDR3 DNA, CDR3 protein. D genes are given only for firm matches. The size field is filled for only some rows; it gives once, few, many or a size class.

abundance: once; j_gene: TRBJ1-2; v_gene: TRBV6-5; d_gene: TRBD1; CDR3nt: TGTGCCAGCGCACTAGGGGACAGTTCTAACTATGGCTACACCTTC; CDR3aa: CASALGDSSNYGYTF
abundance: NA; j_gene: TRBJ2-7; v_gene: TRBV27; d_gene: TRBD2; CDR3nt: TGTGCCAGCAGTGCCCTTTCTAGCGGGGGAGCGGACGAGCAGTACTTC; CDR3aa: CASSALSSGGADEQYF
abundance: NA; j_gene: TRBJ2-5; v_gene: TRBV7-9; d_gene: TRBD2; CDR3nt: TGTGCCAGCAGCTTAGGTAGCGGGAAAGAGACCCAGTACTTC; CDR3aa: CASSLGSGKETQYF
abundance: NA; j_gene: TRBJ2-1; v_gene: TRBV6-5; d_gene: NA; CDR3nt: TGTGCCAGCAGTTCTGTCGGGGGAGCTGCCAATGAGCAGTTCTTC; CDR3aa: CASSSVGGAANEQFF
abundance: NA; j_gene: TRBJ2-3; v_gene: TRBV6-5; d_gene: NA; CDR3nt: TGTGCCAGCAGGCTCAATGCTCGGACAGATACGCAGTATTTT; CDR3aa: CASRLNARTDTQYF
abundance: NA; j_gene: TRBJ2-2; v_gene: TRBV6-5; d_gene: NA; CDR3nt: TGTGCCAGCAGTTACTCGAGGTTGCAAAACACCGGGGAGCTGTTTTTT; CDR3aa: CASSYSRLQNTGELFF
abundance: NA; j_gene: TRBJ2-1; v_gene: TRBV6-5; d_gene: TRBD2; CDR3nt: TGTGCCAGCAGTTACACTAGCGGGACGTACAATGAGCAGTTCTTC; CDR3aa: CASSYTSGTYNEQFF
abundance: NA; j_gene: TRBJ1-2; v_gene: TRBV5-4; d_gene: TRBD1; CDR3nt: TGTGCCAGCAGCATCGAAGGGACAGGGGTAAACTATGGCTACACCTTC; CDR3aa: CASSIEGTGVNYGYTF
abundance: NA; j_gene: TRBJ2-1; v_gene: TRBV18; d_gene: TRBD2; CDR3nt: TGTGCCAGCTCACCCCCGCCTAGCGGGAGAATCAATGAGCAGTTCTTC; CDR3aa: CASSPPPSGRINEQFF
abundance: once; j_gene: TRBJ2-1; v_gene: TRBV11-3; d_gene: NA; CDR3nt: TGTGCCAGCAGTTTATCGGGACTCAACAATGAGCAGTTCTTC; CDR3aa: CASSLSGLNNEQFF
abundance: NA; j_gene: TRBJ2-7; v_gene: TRBV5-1; d_gene: TRBD2; CDR3nt: TGCGCCAGCAGTCCAGCACCGGGAGGGTCCTACGAGCAGTACTTC; CDR3aa: CASSPAPGGSYEQYF
abundance: many; j_gene: TRBJ2-7; v_gene: TRBV9; d_gene: TRBD1; CDR3nt: TGTGCCAGCAGCGCCGGGACAGGCTTCTACGAGCAGTACTTC; CDR3aa: CASSAGTGFYEQYF
abundance: NA; j_gene: TRBJ2-3; v_gene: TRBV19; d_gene: NA; CDR3nt: TGTGCCAGTAACAGGGACCTCACAGATACGCAGTATTTT; CDR3aa: CASNRDLTDTQYF
abundance: NA; j_gene: TRBJ2-2; v_gene: TRBV7-2; d_gene: NA; CDR3nt: TGTGCCAGCAGCTATAATCCCCTAGCGCGATTAACCGGGGAGCTGTTTTTT; CDR3aa: CASSYNPLARLTGELFF
abundance: few; j_gene: TRBJ1-6; v_gene: TRBV5-1; d_gene: NA; CDR3nt: TGCGCCAGCAGCTTAGATGGACAAACCAATTCACCCCTCCACTTT; CDR3aa: CASSLDGQTNSPLHF
abundance: once; j_gene: TRBJ2-1; v_gene: TRBV27; d_gene: NA; CDR3nt: TGTGCCAGCAGTATAGCGGCTTCCTACAATGAGCAGTTCTTC; CDR3aa: CASSIAASYNEQFF
abundance: NA; j_gene: TRBJ2-7; v_gene: TRBV20-1; d_gene: NA; CDR3nt: TGCAGTGCCCGAGACTCCTACGAGCAGTACTTC; CDR3aa: CSARDSYEQYF
abundance: NA; j_gene: TRBJ2-1; v_gene: TRBV19; d_gene: TRBD1; CDR3nt: TGTGCCAGTAGTATTAAAGGGGGCAGTGAGCAGTTCTTC; CDR3aa: CASSIKGGSEQFF